This T cell receptor (beta chain) was observed in a study of blood T cell repertoires in COVID-19. The germline V gene has CDR1 SGHRS and CDR2 YFSETQ. The V gene lost 0 bases and the J gene lost 0 bases, with 5 bases spanning the gap. The CDR3 is 14 amino acids. Clones were read by immunoSEQ multiplex PCR, and TCRdb kept only the in-frame ones, dropping some. The table includes 130,000 to 150,000 clones, 84% detected once. Participants, about 18 to 90 years old, spanned some 23 US areas. This clonotype was sampled from a woman aged 45-65 years who had been exposed to COVID-19. V usage is TRBV5-1 and J usage is TRBJ2-3; D unresolved. The sequenced sample was PBMCs or T cells enriched from blood (not recorded which). CDR3 coding DNA: TGCGCCAGCAGCTTGGGTAGTAGCACAGATACGCAGTATTTT. As protein: CASSLGSSTDTQYF.